This TCR beta chain was recorded in a study of OX40 agonist ivuxolimab in advanced cancers. Looking at the study overall: Ivuxolimab is a fully human IgG2 antibody that activates OX40 (CD134).

Study findings and constraints: Determination of antigen specificity was not performed for the expanded peripheral T cells. Those patients achieving a partial response at 0.1-3.0 mg/kg showed among the lowest clonal expansion.

V was shortened by 5 bases and J by 2 bases, with 16 bases between the two germline ends. The CDR3 covers 15 residues. Germline assignment: CDR1 MNHEY and CDR2 SVGAGI. Generated by immunoSEQ multiplex PCR, the TCRdb table keeps only in-frame clones and is missing some. The table includes about 150,000 clones, around 94% detected once. This clone has just one count. Its antigen is not known. The sequenced sample was CD4+ or CD8+ T cells sorted from blood, obtained in a trial of the OX40 agonist ivuxolimab. The chain uses TRBV6-5 and TRBJ2-7; D is possibly TRBD1 (6 bases). The receptor comes from an adult with an advanced solid tumor such as melanoma, head and neck, liver or kidney cancer. The CDR3 region is CASSPRPQGPYEQYF. The DNA for the CDR3 is TGTGCCAGCAGTCCACGACCACAGGGCCCCTACGAGCAGTACTTC.